The TCR beta chain under discussion was sequenced for a study of beta chain features in type 1 diabetes. Study in general: Age, gender and cell yields were alike across patients and healthy donors. The number of sorted cells examined across all samples was some 98,000,000. Study-wide points: TCRB CDR3s from Type 1 diabetes patients were moderately but significantly shorter in all four CD4+ subsets. Among patients, naive, central memory and Treg TCRB repertoires appeared more similar than among healthy donors.

In regard to this clone: As yet, its antigen is unknown.

This CDR3 spans 15 amino acids. V was pared by 4 bases and J by 3 bases, with 9 bases of the junction left unmatched. Germline CDR1 SGHRS, CDR2 YFSETQ. Every isolated RNA sample was fully reverse transcribed, so sequencing captured expressed TCRB transcripts. TCRdb's copy holds only in-frame clones and misses some; the assay was immunoSEQ multiplex PCR. The sample has hundreds of thousands of clones; about 14% are singletons. V is TRBV5-1 and J is TRBJ2-7; 8 nucleotides match TRBD1. This clonotype was sampled from a young man with type 1 diabetes. Source material: naive CD4+ T cells from blood. The CDR3 protein is CASSIGTGQYYEQYF. For the CDR3, the DNA is TGCGCCAGCAGCATAGGGACAGGTCAATACTACGAGCAGTACTTC.